Listed below are T cell receptor beta chains from one sample, sequenced in a study of blood T cell repertoires in COVID-19. Profiling relied on immunoSEQ multiplex PCR, and the TCRdb table lists in-frame clones only, not all of them. The sample has roughly 180,000 clones, approximately 85% seen once. Sequencing used PBMCs or T cells enriched from blood (not recorded which). These receptors all come from a man aged 40-55 years who had recovered from COVID-19. Each CDR3 is given without its conserved first and last residue.

cdr3_aa j_call v_call
ASHLLRTVDYGYT TRBJ1-2 TRBV28
ASSAIPRGTGEQF TRBJ2-1 TRBV11-2
SVRDRVAF TRBJ1-1 TRBV29-1
ASRGGITEAF TRBJ1-1 TRBV28
ASSAGGVNEQY TRBJ2-7 TRBV18
ARSARNYGYT TRBJ1-2 TRBV5-3
ASSFLAGSSEQY TRBJ2-7 TRBV5-5
ASSPSGGAGGANVLT TRBJ2-6 TRBV18
AISETTGAYGYT TRBJ1-2 TRBV10-3
ASSIDRVGRSKNIQY TRBJ2-4 TRBV19
ASSLGLKQGNTIY TRBJ1-3 TRBV5-6
ASSQGTAEAF TRBJ1-1 TRBV12-3/TRBV12-4
ASSPPGGGEIYEQY TRBJ2-7 TRBV14
ASSQIDRVVNTEAF TRBJ1-1 TRBV18
AWSPIGGFNTEAF TRBJ1-1 TRBV30
ASTLTANYSNQPQH TRBJ1-5 TRBV2
ASSHRSGSSYNEQF TRBJ2-1 TRBV9
ASSVFGGNTGELF TRBJ2-2 TRBV9
ASGPSGKRPNQPQH TRBJ1-5 TRBV10-1
AISGDRNYGYT TRBJ1-2 TRBV10-3
ASSPVAGAWNEQF TRBJ2-1 TRBV4-1
ASSPSGSSYEQY TRBJ2-7 TRBV4-2
ASTNSVPPYEQY TRBJ2-7 TRBV6-5
ASSDRDRVGEEKLF TRBJ1-4 TRBV9
ASSGYSGTGTAQY TRBJ2-5 TRBV5-1
ASSPPPNTEAF TRBJ1-1 TRBV13
ASSLSLFYEQY TRBJ2-7 TRBV5-5
ASSPGTAGNTIY TRBJ1-3 TRBV7-7
ASSWTFPGVNYGYT TRBJ1-2 TRBV5-1
ASSFDILEKLF TRBJ1-4 TRBV5-5
AISESNSGGESPLH TRBJ1-6 TRBV10-3
ASSSTSQGGAGELF TRBJ2-2 TRBV7-6
ASGRTANQPQH TRBJ1-5 TRBV7-6
AWTGNYGYT TRBJ1-2 TRBV30
ASSPPLGGGTGELF TRBJ2-2 TRBV28
ASTSSGANVLT TRBJ2-6 TRBV2
ASRPDSNSPLH TRBJ1-6 TRBV10-1
AWSRTGYEGGANVLT TRBJ2-6 TRBV30
ASTISALAGVPNEQF TRBJ2-1 TRBV5-1
ASRTVGRGNTEAF TRBJ1-1 TRBV28
ASGRRQGDTDTQY TRBJ2-3 TRBV6-5
ATSVATGIYQETQY TRBJ2-5 TRBV24-1
ASQTAGTTDTQY TRBJ2-3 TRBV28
ASSQDISGGYT TRBJ1-2 TRBV3-1/TRBV3-2
ASSPSTGGNTEAF TRBJ1-1 TRBV18
ASSSTLGLDYGYT TRBJ1-2 TRBV27
ASSDRTGYTEAF TRBJ1-1 TRBV25-1
ASSPLYRSENTIY TRBJ1-3 TRBV27
ASSDGVSNSPLH TRBJ1-6 TRBV9